The clone carrying this T cell receptor (beta chain) was seen a few times. Trimming cost V 8 bases and J 4 bases; bases outside gene matches: 0. Per germline, CDR1 SNHLY and CDR2 FYNNEI. The CDR3 length is 12 residues. This record comes from a study of cytomegalovirus exposure and HLA in healthy donors. The PCR employed 60 Vbeta primers together with 13 Jbeta primers. Per the study methods: The count from a later analysis was some 81 million unique TCR beta chains, some 9.9 million of them shared. TCRdb keeps only in-frame clones here, not all; method: immunoSEQ multiplex PCR. Clone size and the V and J calls come from that table; the DNA yielded D and trimming. The table includes 85,000 to 100,000 clones, around 80% detected once.

The TCR sequence derives from a woman in her sixties or seventies in good health and CMV-seronegative. The material sequenced was PBMCs. The chain employs TRBV2 and TRBJ1-5; 9 nucleotides agree with TRBD1. In DNA, the CDR3 is TGTGCCAGCGGACAGGGGAATCAGCCCCAGCATTTT. This sequence encodes CASGQGNQPQHF.